A single sample gave rise to the 29 T cell receptor beta chains below, sequenced in a study of blood T cell repertoires in COVID-19. Sequencing was performed with immunoSEQ multiplex PCR; in TCRdb, only in-frame clones are kept and a portion is missing. This sample has around 200,000 clones, with around nine tenths found just once. The sequencing input was peripheral blood. These receptors came from a man between 65 and 80 years old with acute or convalescent COVID-19.

This clone was recorded a few times. The gene calls are TRBV27 and TRBJ1-6; D is perhaps TRBD1 (5 bases). The CDR3 has 17 residues. CDR1 is MNHEY and CDR2 is SMNVEV in the germline V gene (reference sequence). V gave up 2 bases and J gave up 7 bases, with 18 bases separating them. CDR3 in amino acids: CASSLRRTRSDNSPLHF. The CDR3 DNA sequence: TGTGCCAGCAGTTTACGAAGGACAAGAAGTGACAATTCACCCCTCCACTTT.

The chain employs TRBV5-4 and TRBJ1-4; 9 nucleotides agree with TRBD1. Germline loops: CDR1 SGHNT, CDR2 YYREEE (reference sequence). This CDR3 is 15 amino acids long. The V gene end was trimmed by 5 bases and the J gene end by 7 bases; junction bases not matched to a gene: 9. The CDR3 DNA follows: TGTGCCAGCAGTCCTACAGGGGGCGCGAGTGAAAAACTGTTTTTT. Translation gives CASSPTGGASEKLFF. Variable domain in full (rest from reference TRBV5-4 and TRBJ1-4): ETGVTQSPTHLIKTRGQQVTLRCSSQSGHNTVSWYQQALGQGPQFIFQYYREEENGRGNFPPRFSGLQFPNYSSELNVNALELDDSALYLCASSPTGGASEKLFFGSGTQLSVL.

The V gene is TRBV24-1, the J gene TRBJ2-2; TRBD2 might be the D (6 bases). Germline V gene lookup returns CDR1 KGHDR and CDR2 SFDVKD. CDR3 size: 17 residues. Trimming left V 3 bases short and J 7 bases short, with 20 bases between. This CDR3 reads CATSDPRGTGDGGELFF. The CDR3, as DNA: TGTGCCACCAGTGATCCTCGAGGGACTGGGGATGGCGGGGAGCTGTTTTTT.

This rearrangement joins TRBV29-1 to TRBJ2-3, with 7 bases identical to TRBD2. The CDR3 spans 14 residues. V gave up 6 bases and J gave up 1 base; unmatched junction bases: 7. Germline assignment: CDR1 SQVTM and CDR2 ANQGSEA. The CDR3 sequence: CSVRRGLRTDTQYF. The CDR3 region has the DNA TGCAGCGTCCGAAGGGGACTACGCACAGATACGCAGTATTTT.

The rearrangement uses TRBV20-1 and TRBJ1-1, with D hard to call. CDR1 and CDR2 from the germline V gene are DFQATT and SNEGSKA (reference sequence). This CDR3 is 11 amino acids long. V was clipped by 3 bases and J by 3 bases, with 5 bases between them. The CDR3 sequence: CSASGDTEAFF. The CDR3 DNA reads as TGCAGTGCTAGCGGAGACACTGAAGCTTTCTTT.

V and J are TRBV9 and TRBJ2-7; weak D call: TRBD1 (5 bases). Germline V gene lookup returns CDR1 SGDLS and CDR2 YYNGEE. The V end lost 0 bases, the J end lost 3 bases, and 13 bases lay between the germline ends. The CDR3 is made up of 15 amino acids. This chain's CDR3 is CASSVGSLDNYEQYF. The CDR3 DNA is TGTGCCAGCAGCGTAGGTAGTTTGGACAACTACGAGCAGTACTTC.

The chain is built from TRBV2 and TRBJ1-5; 9 bases match TRBD1. Trimming took 4 bases from V and 3 from J; bases not matched to a gene: 7. Per the germline V gene, CDR1 is SNHLY and CDR2 is FYNNEI. The CDR3 spans 16 residues. The CDR3, as DNA: TGTGCCAGCAGTGCCTCCGGGACAGGGTACAATCAGCCCCAGCATTTT. Its protein is CASSASGTGYNQPQHF.

V is TRBV7-3 and J is TRBJ2-5; D is unclear. Germline CDR1 SGHTA, CDR2 FQGTGA. The ends were cut back, 5 bases at V and 5 bases at J, with 15 bases in the middle. This CDR3 contains 14 residues. The CDR3 reads CASSLAAAAETQYF. The CDR3 DNA is TGTGCCAGCAGCCTGGCTGCGGCAGCGGAGACCCAGTACTTC.

This clone was counted a single time. This chain uses TRBV9 with TRBJ2-5; 10 bases are shared with TRBD2. From germline, CDR1 is SGDLS and CDR2 YYNGEE. The V and J ends lost 3 bases and 5 bases, in that order; junction bases with no gene match: 10. This CDR3 has 16 residues. Written as DNA, the CDR3 is TGTGCCAGCAGCGCAGCCAGCGGGGGGGCATGGGAGACCCAGTACTTC. Residues: CASSAASGGAWETQYF.

The chain carries TRBV28 and TRBJ2-6, with 8 bases identical to TRBD1. Germline assignment: CDR1 MDHEN and CDR2 SYDVKM. Trimming removed 3 bases from V and 0 bases from J; junction bases left unmatched: 10. The CDR3 is 19 amino acids. CDR3 residues: CASSFHRDRLHSGANVLTF. The CDR3 DNA is TGTGCCAGCAGTTTCCACCGGGACAGGCTTCACTCTGGGGCCAACGTCCTGACTTTC.

The rearrangement links TRBV20-1 to TRBJ2-2; tentative D call: TRBD2 (6 bases). The CDR3 spans 8 residues. CDR1 DFQATT and CDR2 SNEGSKA come from the germline V gene (reference sequence). Here the CDR3 DNA reads TGCGGGAGGGGGGAGCTGTTTTTT. Protein product: CGRGELFF.

This clone was counted between two and nine times. The chain employs TRBV5-1 and TRBJ2-3; D is unresolved. Germline V gene data show CDR1 as SGHRS and CDR2 as YFSETQ. This CDR3 comprises 12 residues. Trimming removed 1 base at V and 4 bases at J, with 4 bases between. CDR3 in amino acids: CASSLSSDTQYF. The CDR3 nucleotides read TGCGCCAGCAGCTTGTCCTCAGATACGCAGTATTTT. Full variable domain (missing parts from reference TRBV5-1 and TRBJ2-3): KAGVTQTPRYLIKTRGQQVTLSCSPISGHRSVSWYQQTPGQGLQFLFEYFSETQRNKGNFPGRFSGRQFSNSRSEMNVSTLELGDSALYLCASSLSSDTQYFGPGTRLTVL.

J is TRBJ1-2 and V is TRBV10-3; 7 positions match TRBD1. The CDR3 is 15 residues long. Trimming took 4 bases from V and 2 from J; bases not matched to a gene: 7. CDR1 and CDR2 (germline): ENHRY, SYGVKD. CDR3 sequence reads: CAISAHRGPNYGYTF. The CDR3 DNA sequence: TGTGCCATCAGTGCCCACAGGGGCCCCAACTATGGCTACACCTTC.

This chain joins TRBV27 and TRBJ2-3; maybe TRBD1 (6 bases). The CDR3 is 14 amino acids. V was pared by 1 base and J by 4 bases, with 9 bases between. CDR1 is MNHEY and CDR2 is SMNVEV in the germline V gene (reference sequence). For the CDR3, the DNA is TGTGCCAGCAGTTTATTAGGGGGATCAGATACGCAGTATTTT. Amino acids: CASSLLGGSDTQYF.

The chain employs TRBV19 and TRBJ2-7; 10 bases are a match to TRBD1. V lost 4 bases, J lost 4 bases, and 10 bases stayed unmatched. The germline gives CDR1 LNHDA, CDR2 SQIVND (reference sequence). CDR3 length: 16 residues. DNA of the CDR3: TGTGCCAGTAGTAACACCGGGACAGGGGCGCGGTACGAGCAGTACTTC. Translation: CASSNTGTGARYEQYF.

V is TRBV5-1 and J is TRBJ2-7; D is ambiguous. Germline lookup yields CDR1 SGHRS and CDR2 YFSETQ. V was pared by 1 base and J by 6 bases, with 8 bases between. The CDR3 totals 12 residues. CDR3 amino acids: CASSLFLGEQYF. The CDR3, as DNA: TGCGCCAGCAGCTTGTTCCTCGGCGAGCAGTACTTC.

The chain links TRBV5-1 to TRBJ1-6; a possible D gene is TRBD1 (5 bases). The CDR3 runs 16 residues. Germline CDR1 SGHRS, CDR2 YFSETQ. V lost 4 bases and J lost 7, with 18 bases in between. CDR3 sequence reads: CASSGPPGRANSPLHF. The CDR3 DNA sequence: TGCGCCAGCAGCGGGCCCCCGGGCAGGGCCAATTCACCCCTCCACTTT.

This chain joins TRBV7-2 and TRBJ1-5, with D unresolved. V lost 7 bases to trimming and J lost 6 bases, with 13 bases between them. The germline gives CDR1 SGHTA, CDR2 FQGNSA. The CDR3 contains 13 residues. The CDR3 coding sequence is TGTGCCAGCACCATGACTGGAACTCAGCCCCAGCATTTT. This sequence encodes CASTMTGTQPQHF.

This clone was detected only a few times. The V call is TRBV5-4, the J call TRBJ2-1, with 7 bases identical to TRBD2. This CDR3 has 14 residues. Germline V gene lookup returns CDR1 SGHNT and CDR2 YYREEE (reference sequence). V gave up 4 bases and J gave up 8 bases; unmatched junction bases: 9. The CDR3 spells CASSTSADRDEQFF. As DNA, the CDR3 is TGTGCCAGCAGCACTAGCGCCGATAGGGATGAGCAGTTCTTC.

This clone has only one observation. The chain recombines TRBV3-1 (or the pseudogene TRBV3-2) with TRBJ2-7; 7 bases match TRBD1. This CDR3 region has 17 residues. V lost 4 bases and J lost 4; bases outside the gene matches: 16. The germline CDR1 and CDR2 sequences are LGHDT and YNNKEL (reference sequence). The CDR3 loop reads CASSPGQEPLSFYEQYF. The CDR3 DNA is TGTGCCAGCAGCCCCGGACAGGAGCCCCTCTCCTTTTACGAGCAGTACTTC.

This chain joins TRBV29-1 and TRBJ1-2, with D hard to call. CDR3 length: 11 residues. Germline V gene sequence: CDR1 SQVTM, CDR2 ANQGSEA. V was pared by 5 bases and J by 8 bases, with 12 bases between. CDR3 sequence reads: CSVRRTEGYTF. Written as DNA, the CDR3 is TGCAGCGTTAGGAGAACTGAAGGCTACACCTTC.

The V call is TRBV14, the J call TRBJ2-3; D not certain. From germline, CDR1 is SGHDN and CDR2 FVKESK. Trimming shortened V by 4 bases and J by 5 bases, and 7 bases separated the two germline ends. This CDR3 spans 12 amino acids. CDR3 amino acids: CASSPSLDTQYF. DNA of the CDR3: TGTGCCAGCAGCCCCTCTCTAGATACGCAGTATTTT.

The chain joins TRBV7-6 to TRBJ2-5; no reliable D call. The ends were cut back, 4 bases at V and 1 base at J, with 4 bases in the middle. Germline V lookup: CDR1 SGHVS, CDR2 FNYEAQ. This CDR3 is built from 12 residues. CDR3 sequence (DNA): TGTGCCAGCAGCTCTCTCCAAGAGACCCAGTACTTC. Amino acids: CASSSLQETQYF.

The rearrangement links TRBV7-8 to TRBJ1-1; unclear D gene. This CDR3 region has 14 residues. Trimming took off 0 bases at V and 4 bases at J, with 9 bases between the two ends. Germline lookup yields CDR1 SGHVS and CDR2 FQNEAQ. The CDR3 DNA reads TGTGCCAGCAGCTTAGCGCGAGAGAGCACTGAAGCTTTCTTT. As protein: CASSLARESTEAFF.

The V gene is TRBV5-8, the J gene TRBJ1-4; possibly TRBD1 for D (5 bases). With 4 bases removed from V and 5 bases from J, the gap between germline ends came to 15 bases. Germline CDR1 reads SGHTS; CDR2 reads YDEGEE. The CDR3 is made up of 15 amino acids. The CDR3 reads CASSVGRGPNEKLFF. In DNA, the CDR3 is TGTGCCAGCAGCGTCGGGAGGGGACCGAATGAAAAACTGTTTTTT. Full variable domain (rest looked up from reference TRBV5-8 and TRBJ1-4): EAGVTQSPTHLIKTRGQQATLRCSPISGHTSVYWYQQALGLGLQFLLWYDEGEERNRGNFPPRFSGRQFPNYSSELNVNALELEDSALYLCASSVGRGPNEKLFFGSGTQLSVL.

This clone has only one observation. This chain connects TRBV6-6 to TRBJ2-3; 9 bases align to TRBD1. In germline, CDR1 is MNHNY, CDR2 SVGAGI (reference sequence). J gave up 4 bases and V 1 base, and 3 bases lay outside the gene matches. This CDR3 has 15 amino acids. CDR3 DNA: TGTGCCAGCAGTTACTTCACAGGGGGCGCAGATACGCAGTATTTT. It yields the protein CASSYFTGGADTQYF.

This rearrangement joins TRBV6-5 to TRBJ2-1; TRBD2 might be the D (5 bases). Germline-derived CDR1 and CDR2 are MNHEY and SVGAGI. The CDR3 runs to 13 residues. Between the trimmed V and J ends, which lost 4 bases and 4 bases, there was a span of 8 bases. The CDR3 sequence is CASSSERYNEQFF. The CDR3 DNA reads as TGTGCCAGCAGTTCCGAGCGGTACAATGAGCAGTTCTTC.

Concerning this clone itself: This same CDR3 is encoded by further DNA sequences in the sample. V usage is TRBV5-1 and J usage is TRBJ1-5; 8 positions match TRBD1. The CDR3 extends over 16 amino acids. V lost 0 bases, J lost 4 bases, and 6 bases stayed unmatched. Germline CDR1 is SGHRS and CDR2 is YFSETQ. The CDR3 sequence: CASSLGAGGSNQPQHF. As DNA, the CDR3 is TGCGCCAGCAGCTTGGGAGCAGGGGGCTCGAATCAGCCCCAGCATTTT.

The table lists this clone with a few counts. The rearrangement uses TRBV5-1 and TRBJ2-1, with 8 bases fitting TRBD1. With V trimmed by 4 bases and J by 6 bases, 3 bases remained unmatched. The CDR3 has 13 residues. The germline V gene encodes CDR1 SGHRS and CDR2 YFSETQ. The CDR3 DNA reads TGCGCCAGCAGCCCCGGACAGGGCAATGAGCAGTTCTTC. This sequence encodes CASSPGQGNEQFF.